This T cell receptor beta chain came from a study of early T cells in non-severe SARS-CoV-2 infection. Germline values: CDR1 SQVTM, CDR2 ANQGSEA. The CDR3 runs 13 residues. Trimming removed 3 bases at V and 1 base at J, with 9 bases between. This clonotype was counted a few times. Each CDR3 protein gets one entry after TCRdb re-called the 5' RACE reads with MiXCR. The sample lists approximately 110,000 distinct CDR3 sequences; about 16% were seen once. The sequencing input was whole blood. This receptor was taken from an adult who was a healthcare worker with PCR-confirmed SARS-CoV-2 infection or an uninfected control (not recorded which). This chain uses TRBV29-1 with TRBJ1-1, with D maybe TRBD1 (5 bases). This chain's CDR3 is CSVEGGRNTEAFF. CDR3 in DNA: TGCAGCGTTGAGGGGGGACGGAACACTGAAGCTTTCTTT.